One T cell receptor (beta chain) is described in this entry. The length of the CDR3 is 14 residues. The V gene end was trimmed by 2 bases and the J gene end by 10 bases; junction bases not matched to a gene: 8. Germline lookup yields CDR1 SNHLY and CDR2 FYNNEI. The data were obtained in a study of cytomegalovirus exposure and HLA in healthy donors. The PCR employed 60 Vbeta primers together with 13 Jbeta primers. The data were produced by immunoSEQ multiplex PCR, yet TCRdb's version contains in-frame clones alone and is incomplete. The sample features about 130,000 clones, with 2.5% to 3% in its top ten.

Sequences were obtained from PBMCs. The rearrangement joins TRBV2 to TRBJ1-2; 9 nucleotides align to TRBD1. The source of this sequence is a young man in good health and CMV-seronegative. CDR3 sequence reads: CASSEQTGGRDYTF. The CDR3 DNA sequence: TGTGCCAGCAGTGAACAGACAGGGGGTAGGGACTACACCTTC. The full variable domain, in which reference TRBV2 and TRBJ1-2 provide the parts outside the CDR3, is EPEVTQTPSHQVTQMGQEVILRCVPISNHLYFYWYRQILGQKVEFLVSFYNNEISEKSEIFDDQFSVERPDGSNFTLKIRSTKLEDSAMYFCASSEQTGGRDYTFGSGTRLTVV.